This T cell receptor beta chain was sequenced during a study of identical twins' blood T cells. The ends were cut back, 7 bases at V and 5 bases at J, with 13 bases in the middle. The CDR3 runs 13 residues. TCRdb re-derived calls from the 5' RACE reads in MiXCR, one entry per CDR3 protein. The table has a few hundred thousand distinct CDR3 sequences, more than 25% seen once. The chain is built from TRBV12-3 or TRBV12-4 and TRBJ2-3; D not certain. Specimen: PBMCs. The TCR was taken from a woman between 18 and 49 years old in good health. CDR3 sequence reads: CASTKKVGDTQYF. CDR3 bases: TGTGCCAGCACCAAAAAAGTCGGAGATACGCAGTATTTT.